This T cell receptor beta chain is drawn from a study of memory CD4+ T cells and cytomegalovirus serostatus (dated by TCRdb to the late 2010s). Describing the broader study: The roughly 35 healthy Belgian adults in the cohort included 9 who were CMV seropositive and around 25 who were CMV seronegative. To replicate a published TCR-based CMV serostatus classifier, the study sequenced CD4+ memory TCRbeta repertoires from a Belgian cohort whose cytomegalovirus serostatus was known. Broader findings and caveats from the paper: CMV serostatus prediction reached a median bootstrapped AUC of about 0.96 with the original framework and 0.91 with a US-trained random forest. Only CD4+CD45RO+ memory cells were sequenced, unlike the original study, which covered naive and memory CD4+ and CD8+ populations. Of around 160 previously reported CMV-associated TCRbeta sequences, 60 to 85 appeared in the CD4+ memory repertoires, each in one to five individuals. The results were interpreted as suggesting that the CMV-associated TCR signature is mostly present in the CD4+ memory repertoire. A median bootstrapped AUC of 0.95 with a 95% CI of 0.76-1.00 was achieved on the Belgian cohort by the original-framework classifier.

According to the germline V gene, CDR1 reads SGHTA and CDR2 reads FQGTGA. The CDR3 runs 13 amino acids, cysteine and phenylalanine included. Only CDR3 DNA remains: 39 bases, in frame from the first base. Regarding this clone: Its antigen remains undetermined. It has no much larger one-base neighbor in the sample; base qualities were not kept.

Single viable CD3+CD4+CD8-CD45RO+ cells were sorted as memory CD4+ T cells on a FACSAria II. To determine CMV serostatus, a Roche Elecsys assay was used that detects serum IgG against CMV pp150, pp28, p38 and p52. After the samples were thawed, total CD4+ T cells were enriched through positive selection using CD4 magnetic microbeads. The samples came from a different study that was designed specifically to examine the CD4+ T cell memory repertoire. Peripheral blood mononuclear cells were isolated and cryopreserved according to standard operating procedures, and serum was stored at -80 degrees C. The staining relied on CD3-PerCP (BW264/56), CD4-APC (RPA-T4), CD45RO-PE (UCHT1) and CD8-Pacific Orange (3B5) antibodies, and Sytox blue was used to exclude non-viable cells. Genomic DNA was extracted from sorted cells with the Quick-DNA Microprep Kit. Amplification of TCRbeta DNA was done with the immunoSEQ hsTCRbeta kit, following the protocol from the manufacturer. An Illumina MiSeq instrument was used to sequence the TCRbeta libraries. As for how the authors treated the data: After out-of-frame sequences were removed, 2 million to 2.5 million distinct TCRbeta sequences remained, averaging roughly 67,000 per individual. Each individual was scored by the count of 150 to 200 previously reported CMV-associated TCRbeta sequences and the total productive distinct TCRbeta count. A beta-binomial model was reimplemented in Python, and scikit-learn random forests with default parameters were trained on data from the US cohort. Classifier performance on the Belgian cohort was reported as the median AUC with percentile confidence intervals calculated over 10,000 bootstrap iterations. The immuneACCESS repertoire file appears here via TCRdb, limited to in-frame rearrangements. These files lack a portion of the clones; in checked studies, under half of the deficit traces to unresolved V genes, and the cause of the others is not known. V, J and clone size are those of that table, while D and trimming were read from the DNA. In this sample the table shows tens of thousands of clones, more than 75% of which occur a single time. The top ten constitute around 0.38% of the sample.

Sequenced sample: memory CD4+ T cells from blood. In this chain, TRBV7-3 is recombined with TRBJ2-5, with the D gene call left open. Judging by the DNA end, TRBJ2-7 fits better; the J call may be wrong. The receptor's source is an adult in good health and CMV-seronegative. CDR3 sequence: CASSLSANNEQYF. The DNA reads TGTGCCAGCAGCTTATCTGCCAATAACGAGCAGTACTTC.